The entry that follows covers one T cell receptor (beta chain) sequence. The germline V gene encodes CDR1 SGHDT and CDR2 YYEEEE. The CDR3 totals 16 residues. V lost 4 bases and J lost 5, with 21 bases in between. The record originates from a study of blood T cell repertoires in COVID-19. For the study at large: The study drew acute and convalescent COVID-19 samples from the United States, Italy and Spain. T cells, B-cell-depleted T cells, or PBMCs supplied cDNA or gDNA.

Donors in Cohort 3 who had recovered were those with two negative PCRs, healthcare professional clearance, or resolution of their symptoms. The data were produced by immunoSEQ multiplex PCR, yet TCRdb's version contains in-frame clones alone and is incomplete. This sample yields more than 200,000 clones, of which around nine tenths are seen a single time; around 2% belongs to the top ten. The chain has TRBV5-6 and TRBJ1-2; D may be TRBD1 (5 bases). The sample consisted of PBMCs or T cells enriched from blood (not recorded which). The clonotype was recovered from a woman between 18 and 29 years old who had recovered from COVID-19. The CDR3 spells CASSPGEDPGGYGYTF. For the CDR3, the DNA is TGTGCCAGCAGCCCCGGGGAGGACCCCGGGGGATATGGCTACACCTTC.